Shown below are 12 T cell receptor beta chains from a single sample sequenced in a study of T cells in localized non-small cell lung cancer (dated by TCRdb to 2018 to 2020). The receptor library was made with the immunoSEQ multiplex PCR assay. TCRdb took this table from immuneACCESS and kept in-frame rearrangements with V and J called. Such tables lack part of the clones; where checked against another copy, unresolved V genes explain under half of the gap, and the rest is unexplained. The sample records 45,000 to 55,000 clones, roughly 77% of which are singletons. The biggest ten clones account for about a sixth of the sample. The sample in question was peripheral blood, obtained before any cancer treatment. The receptors stem from a man between 40 and 70 years old with stage I squamous cell lung carcinoma.

The chain recombines TRBV29-1 with TRBJ2-1, with unresolved D. The germline V gene has CDR1 SQVTM and CDR2 ANQGSEA. V dropped 1 base and J dropped 10 bases, with 14 bases sitting between them. The length of the CDR3 is 13 residues. In nucleotides, the CDR3 is TGCAGCGTTGAAGCTGATCGTGGCACAGAGCAGTTCTTC. As protein: CSVEADRGTEQFF.

This chain uses TRBV18 with TRBJ2-7; the D gene could be TRBD1 or TRBD2 (5 bases each). Germline-derived CDR1 and CDR2 are KGHSH and LQKENI. Trimming removed 6 bases from V and 2 bases from J, with 11 bases in between. This CDR3 is built from 13 residues. The CDR3 loop is CASSPRDAYEQYF. As DNA, the CDR3 is TGTGCCAGCTCGCCCCGGGACGCCTACGAGCAGTACTTC.

The CDR3, as DNA: TGTGCCAGCAGTCCGTGGGGACAGGGACTGTACGAGCAGTACTTC. This encodes CASSPWGQGLYEQYF. The chain joins TRBV6-6 to TRBJ2-7; 9 nucleotides align to TRBD1. The CDR3 is made up of 15 amino acids. Germline V CDR1 and CDR2: MNHNY, SVGAGI (reference sequence). V shed 5 bases and J 4 bases; nucleotides not matched to a gene: 9.

The CDR3 here is CASRDRVYGYTF. The CDR3 DNA reads TGTGCCAGTAGGGACCGAGTCTATGGCTACACCTTC. V usage is TRBV19 and J usage is TRBJ1-2; D gene ambiguous. CDR3 size: 12 residues. Germline CDR1 and CDR2: LNHDA and SQIVND (reference sequence). V lost 6 bases and J lost 4, with 9 bases in between.

Here the CDR3 DNA reads TGTGCCAGCCTCGGCGGGGGCGGACTGGACCATAATTCACCCCTCCACTTT. It codes for CASLGGGGLDHNSPLHF. This rearrangement joins TRBV5-6 to TRBJ1-6, with D perhaps TRBD1 (6 bases). CDR3 length: 17 residues. The germline V gene has CDR1 SGHDT and CDR2 YYEEEE. Trimming shortened V by 7 bases and J by 5 bases, and 22 bases separated the two germline ends.

The chain uses TRBV28 and TRBJ2-3; D might be TRBD1 or TRBD2, each matching 5 bases. Germline CDR1 is MDHEN and CDR2 is SYDVKM. V was shortened by 7 bases and J by 5 bases, with 16 bases between the two germline ends. The CDR3 extends over 14 amino acids. This CDR3 is CASIPGRARDTQYF. In DNA, the CDR3 is TGTGCCAGCATCCCAGGGCGGGCCCGAGATACGCAGTATTTT.

In DNA, the CDR3 is TGTGCCAGCAGCTCGGGACTCGAGGGCGAGCAGTACTTC. It is translated as CASSSGLEGEQYF. The rearrangement joins TRBV7-3 to TRBJ2-7, with D tentatively TRBD2 (6 bases). The V gene's germline CDR1 is SGHTA and CDR2 FQGTGA. Trimming removed 4 bases at V and 6 bases at J, with 13 bases between. The CDR3 spans 13 residues.

In the case of this clone: This sample also contains other DNA sequences that code for the same CDR3. This chain joins TRBV7-2 and TRBJ1-3, with D unclear. The CDR3 contains 12 residues. Germline lookup yields CDR1 SGHTA and CDR2 FQGNSA. Trimming took 6 bases from V and 5 from J, leaving 8 bases between them. CDR3 nucleotide sequence: TGTGCCAGCAGTCTAGACAGAAACACCATATATTTT. Translation: CASSLDRNTIYF.

Concerning this clone: Other DNA sequences in the same sample also yield this CDR3. The rearrangement joins TRBV18 to TRBJ1-3; D ambiguous. There are 14 residues in the CDR3. Trimming left V 3 bases short and J 1 base short, with 7 bases between. Germline V gene lookup returns CDR1 KGHSH and CDR2 LQKENI. The CDR3 sequence: CASSPGISGNTIYF. The CDR3 DNA is TGTGCCAGCTCACCGGGGATATCTGGAAACACCATATATTTT.

The sample holds one count of this clone. The V gene is TRBV19, the J gene TRBJ2-7; 9 positions match TRBD1. V lost 6 bases, J lost 3 bases, and 9 bases stayed unmatched. The CDR3 contains 15 residues. Germline values: CDR1 LNHDA, CDR2 SQIVND (reference sequence). The CDR3, as DNA: TGTGCCAGTAGACAAACGGGACAGGGAGACTACGAGCAGTACTTC. Encoded protein: CASRQTGQGDYEQYF.

The genes are TRBV4-1 and TRBJ2-7, with D perhaps given as TRBD1 or TRBD2 (5 bases each). The CDR3 is 14 residues long. V was shortened by 5 bases and J by 6 bases, with 17 bases between the two germline ends. CDR1 and CDR2 (germline): MGHRA, YSYEKL. CDR3 region: CASSSGAPKGEQYF. CDR3 DNA sequence: TGCGCCAGCAGCTCCGGGGCCCCGAAAGGCGAGCAGTACTTC.

The rearrangement uses TRBV12-1 and TRBJ1-2; the table's D call, TRBD1, has no DNA check behind it. TRBV12-1 is a pseudogene segment. The CDR3 length is 13 residues. CDR3 bases: TGTGCCAGCAACAACAGGGGTTTTTATGGCTACACCTTC. Translation: CASNNRGFYGYTF.